This TCR beta chain was found in a study of OX40 agonist ivuxolimab in advanced cancers. On the study more broadly: Dose-escalation patients suffered from hepatocellular carcinoma, melanoma, renal cell or head and neck cancer.

Sequencing used immunoSEQ multiplex PCR; TCRdb keeps in-frame clones, though not all of them. The table records about 53,000 clones, 85% to 90% of them present only once. The CDR3 is 15 residues long. With V trimmed by 8 bases and J by 3 bases, 10 bases remained unmatched. From germline, CDR1 is MDHEN and CDR2 SYDVKM. Study findings and constraints: Among some nonresponders, normalized T-cell clonal expansion was also low.

A note on this clone: Its antigen is not known.

The rearrangement links TRBV28 to TRBJ2-1; 7 positions match TRBD2. This clonotype was obtained from an adult with an advanced solid tumor such as melanoma, head and neck, liver or kidney cancer. The material sequenced was CD4+ or CD8+ T cells sorted from blood, taken in a trial of the OX40 agonist ivuxolimab. In DNA form, the CDR3 reads TGTGCCAGCTCAAGGGTGGCGGGGGTCTACAATGAGCAGTTCTTC. Its protein product is CASSRVAGVYNEQFF. Variable domain in full (rest from reference TRBV28 and TRBJ2-1): DVKVTQSSRYLVKRTGEKVFLECVQDMDHENMFWYRQDPGLGLRLIYFSYDVKMKEKGDIPEGYSVSREKKERFSLILESASTNQTSMYLCASSRVAGVYNEQFFGPGTRLTVL.